Listed here are 17 T cell receptor beta chains from one sample, sequenced in a study of CD8 T cells in Susac syndrome. It was with random hexamers that about 0.45 to 1 ug RNA was reverse transcribed. Each CDR3 protein is one row after TCRdb ran MiXCR on the immunoSEQ multiplex PCR reads. Among 150,000 to 200,000 distinct CDR3 sequences listed, about 94% were seen once. Material for sequencing was CD4+ T cells from PBMCs. All receptors come from a human donor with multiple sclerosis.

This clonotype was observed a handful of times. Here the CDR3 reads CASSLAVGELFF. The CDR3 nucleotides are TGTGCCAGCAGTTTGGCCGTCGGGGAGCTGTTTTTT. The chain has TRBV28 and TRBJ2-2, with D unresolved. The germline V gene encodes CDR1 MDHEN and CDR2 SYDVKM. The ends were cut back, 3 bases at V and 7 bases at J, with 6 bases in the middle. The CDR3 contains 12 residues.

The chain employs TRBV28 and TRBJ1-1; D gene uncertain. There are 13 residues in the CDR3. Germline V gene lookup returns CDR1 MDHEN and CDR2 SYDVKM. V lost 4 bases, J lost 5 bases, and 11 bases lay in between. The CDR3 DNA reads TGTGCCAGCAGTTCTAGCACACCAACTGAAGCTTTCTTT. As protein: CASSSSTPTEAFF.

This chain connects TRBV7-2 to TRBJ2-5; TRBD2 might be the D (5 bases). V dropped 2 bases and J dropped 5 bases, with 9 bases sitting between them. The CDR3 is 13 amino acids. The germline gives CDR1 SGHTA, CDR2 FQGNSA. The CDR3 here is CASSLIEGETQYF. In DNA form, the CDR3 reads TGTGCCAGCAGCTTAATAGAGGGCGAGACCCAGTACTTC.

Remarks on this clonotype: The DNA is left out, because the CDR3 cannot be placed on it with certainty; the CDR3 is given as TCRdb lists it. The chain is built from TRBV28 and TRBJ1-1; the table assigns TRBD1, which was not confirmed against the DNA. The CDR3 extends over 13 residues, inclusive of both ends. CDR1 is MDHEN, CDR2 SYDVKM, per germline. The CDR3 sequence: CASRVGQGTEVFF.

J is TRBJ2-7 and V is TRBV20-1; D remains ambiguous. Trimming took off 1 base at V and 1 base at J, with 8 bases between the two ends. Germline V lookup: CDR1 DFQATT, CDR2 SNEGSKA (reference sequence). CDR3 length equals 13 residues. The CDR3 spells CSARALLSYEQYF. The CDR3 coding sequence is TGCAGTGCTAGAGCTCTCCTTTCCTACGAGCAGTACTTC.

CDR3 amino acids: CATTGTTPFYEQYF. CDR3 nucleotides: TGTGCCACAACCGGGACTACACCTTTCTACGAGCAGTACTTC. The V gene is TRBV10-3, the J gene TRBJ2-7; 7 bases line up with TRBD2. With 10 bases clipped from V and 3 bases from J, the junction kept 12 bases outside the gene matches. CDR3 length: 14 amino acids. Looked up from germline, CDR1 is ENHRY and CDR2 is SYGVKD.

The chain combines TRBV10-3 with TRBJ2-3; D gene uncertain. Germline V CDR1 and CDR2: ENHRY, SYGVKD. V was clipped by 5 bases and J by 1 base, with 10 bases between them. The CDR3 spans 14 residues. In nucleotides, the CDR3 is TGTGCCATCAGTCTGGCCACGGGCACAGATACGCAGTATTTT. It translates to CAISLATGTDTQYF.

The chain uses TRBV7-2 and TRBJ1-1, with unresolved D. The length of the CDR3 is 16 residues. The ends were cut back, 5 bases at V and 1 base at J, with 17 bases in the middle. The V gene's germline CDR1 is SGHTA and CDR2 FQGNSA. CDR3 in amino acids: CASSPKPTSGNTEAFF. The CDR3 DNA is TGTGCCAGCAGCCCGAAACCGACCTCAGGGAACACTGAAGCTTTCTTT. The variable domain in full, completed from reference TRBV7-2 and TRBJ1-1, reads GAGVSQSPSNKVTEKGKDVELRCDPISGHTALYWYRQSLGQGLEFLIYFQGNSAPDKSGLPSDRFSAERTGGSVSTLTIQRTQQEDSAVYLCASSPKPTSGNTEAFFGQGTRLTVV.

The rearrangement uses TRBV4-3 and TRBJ2-3, with D possibly matching TRBD2 (6 bases). The CDR3 sequence is 15 residues long. Trimming removed 4 bases at V and 6 bases at J, with 17 bases between. Germline V gives CDR1 LGHNA, CDR2 YSLEER. The CDR3: CASSPRAGIVDTQYF. The CDR3 DNA is TGCGCCAGCAGCCCTCGGGCGGGAATAGTTGATACGCAGTATTTT.

CDR3: CASSQEGSNQPQHF. CDR3 nucleotide sequence: TGCGCCAGCAGCCAAGAAGGGAGCAATCAGCCCCAGCATTTT. This rearrangement joins TRBV4-1 to TRBJ1-5; no clear D gene. The CDR3 has 14 residues. The V gene lost 0 bases and the J gene lost 1 base, with 4 bases spanning the gap. Looked up from germline, CDR1 is MGHRA and CDR2 is YSYEKL.

This chain links TRBV19 with TRBJ2-1, with 8 bases lining up with TRBD2. The CDR3 has 15 residues. Germline V gene lookup returns CDR1 LNHDA and CDR2 SQIVND (reference sequence). Trimming at V came to 3 bases and at J to 3 bases, leaving 4 bases not matched to a gene. In nucleotides, the CDR3 is TGTGCCAGTAGTATGCGGGGGGCCCGCTACAATGAGCAGTTCTTC. Translation: CASSMRGARYNEQFF.

This clonotype is a singleton in its sample. This chain uses TRBV5-1 with TRBJ1-5, with D uncertain. Germline CDR1 reads SGHRS; CDR2 reads YFSETQ. Trimming took 7 bases from V and 2 from J, leaving 19 bases between them. The CDR3 sequence is 16 residues long. The CDR3 reads CASRPFPAGGNQPQHF. The CDR3 DNA follows: TGCGCCAGCCGCCCGTTCCCCGCGGGCGGCAATCAGCCCCAGCATTTT.

The chain links TRBV30 to TRBJ2-7, with 8 nucleotides matching TRBD2. Per the germline V gene, CDR1 is GTSNPN and CDR2 is SVGIG (reference sequence). With 4 bases clipped from V and 7 bases from J, the junction kept 6 bases outside the gene matches. The CDR3 runs to 12 residues. The CDR3 here is CAWTRGGSEQYF. The CDR3 coding sequence is TGTGCCTGGACCCGCGGGGGGAGTGAGCAGTACTTC.

This chain links TRBV24-1 with TRBJ1-4, with TRBD1 identical over 7 bases. The CDR3 runs to 15 residues. The germline CDR1 and CDR2 sequences are KGHDR and SFDVKD. Germline trimming cut 7 bases from V and 5 bases from J; bases unmatched to any gene: 9. The CDR3 protein is CATSENRGLNEKLFF. In nucleotides, the CDR3 is TGTGCCACCAGCGAAAACAGGGGTCTGAATGAAAAACTGTTTTTT.

The V call is TRBV20-1, the J call TRBJ2-5; TRBD2 aligns across 10 bases. Germline V gene sequence: CDR1 DFQATT, CDR2 SNEGSKA (reference sequence). With V trimmed by 4 bases and J by 0 bases, 5 bases remained unmatched. CDR3 size: 15 residues. The CDR3 DNA is TGCAGTGCTATCCTAGCGGGGGCCGACCAAGAGACCCAGTACTTC. Translation gives CSAILAGADQETQYF.

The J gene is TRBJ2-5, the V gene TRBV7-2; D perhaps matches TRBD2 (7 bases). Germline V gene sequence: CDR1 SGHTA, CDR2 FQGNSA. V was pared by 5 bases and J by 4 bases, with 20 bases between. This CDR3 has 16 residues. In DNA form, the CDR3 reads TGTGCCAGCAGCGGACGGGCGGGGGCCTCAGGAGAGACCCAGTACTTC. This gives the protein CASSGRAGASGETQYF.

This rearrangement joins TRBV15 to TRBJ2-3; 10 positions agree with TRBD2. V shed 0 bases and J 0 bases; nucleotides not matched to a gene: 3. Germline V gives CDR1 LNHNV, CDR2 YYDKDF (reference sequence). The CDR3 runs 17 residues. CDR3 bases: TGTGCCACCAGCAGAGATCTAGCGGGAGCCAGCACAGATACGCAGTATTTT. Amino acid sequence: CATSRDLAGASTDTQYF. The whole variable domain, remainder taken from reference TRBV15 and TRBJ2-3, is DAMVIQNPRYQVTQFGKPVTLSCSQTLNHNVMYWYQQKSSQAPKLLFHYYDKDFNNEADTPDNFQSRRPNTSFCFLDIRSPGLGDTAMYLCATSRDLAGASTDTQYFGPGTRLTVL.